This T cell receptor beta chain is from a study of breast tumors, draining lymph nodes, adjacent tissues. One entry per CDR3 protein, called by TCRdb with MiXCR from the multiplex PCR reads. This sample yields around 130,000 distinct CDR3 sequences, of which 32% are seen a single time; approximately 2.2% belongs to the top ten. Axillary draining lymph nodes of breast cancer patients supplied the node samples. The CDR3 contains 14 residues. Trimming pared 0 bases from V and 8 bases from J, leaving 8 bases between. Germline CDR1 is LGHNA and CDR2 is YSLEER. This clonotype was counted ten times or more. The chain recombines TRBV4-3 with TRBJ1-6, with D uncertain. Material: axillary lymph node tissue. The clonotype originates from a female donor with breast cancer. Some clones in this sample may be carry-over from other donors' samples. In nucleotides, the CDR3 is TGCGCCAGCAGCCAAGATTTGGGGTATTCACCCCTCCACTTT. This encodes CASSQDLGYSPLHF.